Each of the 19 T cell receptor beta chains below was sequenced from the same sample in a study of T cell clonality in common variable immunodeficiency. The protocol was immunoSEQ multiplex PCR, while the TCRdb copy is restricted to in-frame clones and leaves out a portion. This sample has approximately 44,000 clones, each found more than once. Sequencing was done on a sample of peripheral blood mononuclear cells. Receptor source: a person aged 18-70 years in good health.

This clone was counted ten times or more. The missing CDR3 end, 3 residues past where the read stops, is filled in from the germline J gene. This chain connects TRBV20-1 to TRBJ2-7, with D maybe TRBD1 (5 bases). V lost 1 base to trimming and J lost 2 bases, with 9 bases between them. Looked up from germline, CDR1 is DFQATT and CDR2 is SNEGSKA (reference sequence). CDR3 length equals 13 residues. CDR3 loop: CSARARATYEQYF. The sequenced CDR3 bases are TGCAGTGCTAGAGCCAGGGCCACCTACGAG.

This clone has a count of ten or more. Sequencing ends 3 residues short of the CDR3 end; the germline J gene provides the rest. The chain recombines TRBV4-1 with TRBJ2-2, with TRBD1 matching over 8 bases. In germline, CDR1 is MGHRA, CDR2 YSYEKL. This CDR3 has 17 amino acids. CDR3 in amino acids: CASSQAWSQGDHSPLFF. The sequenced part of the CDR3 DNA is TGCGCCAGCAGCCAAGCGTGGTCACAGGGGGACCATTCACCG.

The sample holds many counts of this clone. The CDR3 end lies 3 residues beyond the end of the read and is filled in from the germline J gene. V usage is TRBV20-1 and J usage is TRBJ1-1; the match to TRBD1 covers 10 bases. V shed 3 bases and J 7 bases; nucleotides not matched to a gene: 5. CDR3 length: 13 amino acids. Germline CDR1 is DFQATT and CDR2 is SNEGSKA (reference sequence). CDR3 DNA, as far as it was read: TGCAGTGCTAGGATGACAGGGGGCGGTGAA. It translates to CSARMTGGGE. The whole CDR3 is CSARMTGGGEAFF.

This clone was seen repeatedly, ten times or more. Coverage ceases 3 residues before the CDR3 finishes, and the germline J gene fills in the end. The chain has TRBV6-1 and TRBJ2-1; D ambiguous. The germline CDR1 and CDR2 sequences are MNHNS and SASEGT. Trimming cost V 2 bases and J 3 bases, with 5 bases left between them. This CDR3 region has 13 residues. CDR3 sequence reads: CASSESDYNEQFF. The sequenced part of the CDR3 DNA is TGTGCCAGCAGTGAATCAGACTACAATGAG.

This clone was detected ten times or more. The CDR3 is cut off 3 residues early in the read; its end comes from the germline J gene. The chain has TRBV7-3 and TRBJ1-6; TRBD1 matches 8 bases. The trim removed 3 bases at V and 6 bases at J, leaving 1 base unmatched. Germline CDR1 SGHTA, CDR2 FQGTGA. The CDR3 has 14 amino acids. The sequenced CDR3 bases are TGTGCCAGCAGCTTTGGACAGGGTAATTCACCC. This sequence encodes CASSFGQGNSP. The complete CDR3 sequence is CASSFGQGNSPLHF.

As concerns this clone: Read sequence stops 3 residues before the CDR3 end, and the germline J gene provides the missing end. The chain joins TRBV30 to TRBJ1-2; D remains ambiguous. The CDR3 is 11 residues long. CDR1 is GTSNPN, CDR2 SVGIG, per germline (reference sequence). The DNA read from the CDR3 is TGTGCCTGGAAACAGACCTACGAC. Residues: CAWKQTYD. The whole CDR3 sequence is CAWKQTYDYTF.

This clone has ten or more counts. The read comes to an end 3 residues before the CDR3 does, leaving the germline J gene to fill in the end. The V and J genes are TRBV20-1 and TRBJ2-2; D is perhaps TRBD2 (7 bases). The germline gives CDR1 DFQATT, CDR2 SNEGSKA (reference sequence). Trimming removed 5 bases from V and 4 bases from J, with 14 bases in between. The CDR3 sequence is 14 residues long. CDR3 region: CSARGGGGTGELFF. The sequenced part of the CDR3 DNA is TGCAGTGCTCGAGGCGGGGGCGGCACCGGGGAG.

This clone has at least ten counts. The read falls 3 residues short of the CDR3 end, and the missing part is taken from the germline J gene. This chain connects TRBV19 to TRBJ2-3, with 12 bases that match TRBD2. Germline CDR1 LNHDA, CDR2 SQIVND (reference sequence). CDR3 size: 15 residues. V was pared by 4 bases and J by 5 bases, with 4 bases of the junction left unmatched. The sequenced part of the CDR3 DNA is TGTGCCAGTAGTAGACTAGCGGGAGTTGGAGATACG. Protein: CASSRLAGVGDT. The CDR3 in its entirety is CASSRLAGVGDTQYF.

There are many counts of this clone. The read ends 3 residues early relative to the CDR3; the germline J gene fills the gap. This rearrangement joins TRBV29-1 to TRBJ2-3; no firm D call. The germline CDR1 and CDR2 sequences are SQVTM and ANQGSEA. The germline V and J ends were trimmed by 3 bases and 2 bases, with 9 bases remaining between them. This CDR3 spans 13 amino acids. CDR3 region: CSVDGDHTDTQYF. The sequenced CDR3 bases are TGCAGCGTTGACGGTGATCACACAGATACG.

This clone was detected many times. The read finishes 3 residues shy of the CDR3 end, and the germline J gene is used to complete it. The chain links TRBV20-1 to TRBJ1-4; TRBD1 agrees at 7 bases. Germline V CDR1 and CDR2: DFQATT, SNEGSKA (reference sequence). This CDR3 is built from 12 residues. Unmatched junction bases numbered 5, after V lost 5 bases and J lost 8 bases. The CDR3 region is CSAEGAREKLFF. The sequenced CDR3 bases are TGCAGTGCTGAGGGGGCGCGGGAAAAA.

This clone was seen ten or more times. The missing CDR3 end, 3 residues past where the read stops, is filled in from the germline J gene. The gene calls are TRBV30 and TRBJ2-7, with 10 bases matching TRBD2. CDR3 length: 13 amino acids. Per germline, CDR1 GTSNPN and CDR2 SVGIG (reference sequence). The CDR3 bases that were read are TGTGCAAGTAGCGGGGGGTCTTCCTACGAG. As protein: CASSGGSSYE. The entire CDR3 sequence reads CASSGGSSYEQYF.

To note about this clone: The CDR3 goes on 3 residues after the read ends, and that part is filled in from the germline J gene. The rearrangement links TRBV19 to TRBJ2-7, with a weak D call TRBD1 (5 bases). V lost 4 bases, J lost 0 bases, and 16 bases lay in between. Germline values: CDR1 LNHDA, CDR2 SQIVND (reference sequence). The CDR3 sequence is 16 residues long. CDR3 DNA (partial): TGTGCCAGTAGTAGAGCTACATCAGGGAACTCCTACGAG. Protein: CASSRATSGNSYE. The CDR3 in its entirety is CASSRATSGNSYEQYF.

There are many counts of this clone. The read ends 3 residues before the CDR3 terminus; that terminus is restored from the germline J gene. The chain uses TRBV2 and TRBJ2-4, with D tentatively TRBD1 (5 bases). The CDR3 extends over 15 amino acids. Deletions cut 8 bases from V and 7 bases from J, with 21 bases between. Germline assignment: CDR1 SNHLY and CDR2 FYNNEI. The CDR3 loop is CASFPGYSKGNIQYF. The covered CDR3 bases are TGTGCCAGCTTCCCAGGGTACTCCAAGGGTAACATT.

This clone has at least ten counts. The read stops 3 residues short of the end of the CDR3; the missing end is completed from the germline J gene. The rearrangement links TRBV13 to TRBJ1-1, with D maybe TRBD1 (5 bases). V lost 3 bases, J lost 4 bases, and 12 bases lay in between. The CDR3 totals 14 residues. Per germline, CDR1 PRHDT and CDR2 FYEKMQ (reference sequence). The sequenced CDR3 bases are TGTGCCAGCAGCTTCCGGGACGGGGGCACTGAA. This gives the protein CASSFRDGGTE. The full-length CDR3 reads as CASSFRDGGTEAFF.

This clone was found a few times. The read terminates 3 residues before the CDR3 end, so the remaining end is supplied by the germline J gene. The J gene is TRBJ2-7, the V gene TRBV20-1, with D possibly being TRBD2 (6 bases). Germline CDR1 reads DFQATT; CDR2 reads SNEGSKA (reference sequence). V lost 0 bases, J lost 2 bases, and 11 bases lay in between. This CDR3 is built from 14 residues. The CDR3 protein is CSARDGTQPYEQYF. The CDR3 bases that were read are TGCAGTGCTAGAGATGGGACTCAGCCCTACGAG.

The table lists this clone with many counts. CDR3 DNA, as far as it was read: TGTGCCAGCAGCTGGACAGGGTCGCTGGAGACC. This encodes CASSWTGSLET. Given in full, the CDR3 is CASSWTGSLETQYF. The chain employs TRBV5-4 and TRBJ2-5; 8 nucleotides agree with TRBD1. The missing CDR3 end, 3 residues past where the read stops, is filled in from the germline J gene. The CDR3 covers 14 residues. With V trimmed by 3 bases and J by 5 bases, 6 bases remained unmatched. Germline assignment: CDR1 SGHNT and CDR2 YYREEE (reference sequence).

In its sample, this clone was seen many times. The CDR3 extends 3 residues past the end of the read, so its final part is completed from the germline J gene. This chain connects TRBV7-8 to TRBJ1-3; D is perhaps TRBD1 (5 bases). Germline assignment: CDR1 SGHVS and CDR2 FQNEAQ. This CDR3 contains 16 residues. Trimming took 5 bases from V and 0 from J, leaving 14 bases between them. The CDR3 DNA, read in part, is TGTGCCAGCAGCCAAACGGGGGATAGCTCTGGAAACACC. It yields the protein CASSQTGDSSGNT. The CDR3 reads in full as CASSQTGDSSGNTIYF.

Only a few counts were recorded for this clone. Coverage ceases 3 residues before the CDR3 finishes, and the germline J gene fills in the end. The J gene is TRBJ2-5, the V gene TRBV7-9, with D perhaps TRBD1 (6 bases). The CDR3 runs 15 residues. The V gene's germline CDR1 is SEHNR and CDR2 FQNEAQ (reference sequence). Trimming cost V 2 bases and J 5 bases, with 15 bases left between them. This CDR3 is CASSLMLTGRETQYF. CDR3 DNA, as far as it was read: TGTGCCAGCAGCTTAATGCTGACAGGCCGGGAGACC.

Many counts were recorded for this clone. The CDR3 extends 3 residues past the end of the read, so its final part is completed from the germline J gene. The chain recombines TRBV18 with TRBJ2-3; perhaps TRBD1 as D (6 bases). Germline values: CDR1 KGHSH, CDR2 LQKENI. The germline V and J ends were trimmed by 7 bases and 0 bases, with 17 bases remaining between them. The CDR3 is 16 residues long. The CDR3 bases that were read are TGTGCCAGCTTAAGGACAGACTTATCTAGCACAGATACG. Protein: CASLRTDLSSTDT. The whole CDR3 sequence reads CASLRTDLSSTDTQYF.